These 16 T cell receptor beta chains came from one sample sequenced in a study of T cells in Graves' hyperthyroidism and ophthalmopathy. Using RNA transcripts as the source, TCR beta CDR3 regions were amplified. When the TCR CDR3 underwent first-round RT-PCR, the HTBI primer set was used. MiXCR, run by TCRdb on the multiplex PCR reads, gives a single entry per CDR3 protein. The data contain 340,000 or so distinct CDR3 sequences, roughly 20% of them seen just once; the ten biggest clones take up around 50%. Sequencing used blood. The origin of the receptors is a woman aged 45-59 years with Graves' hyperthyroidism.

This clonotype was seen many times. The chain is built from TRBV5-1 and TRBJ2-3; 7 nucleotides line up with TRBD1. Germline V lookup: CDR1 SGHRS, CDR2 YFSETQ. This CDR3 region has 16 residues. Unmatched junction bases numbered 13, after V lost 4 bases and J lost 5 bases. CDR3 DNA: TGCGCCAGCAGCCGCCGACAGGGAAATCGATTAGATACGCAGTATTTT. It yields the protein CASSRRQGNRLDTQYF.

This clonotype showed up many times. The chain combines TRBV11-1 with TRBJ2-5, with 14 bases fitting TRBD2. V gave up 4 bases and J gave up 7 bases; unmatched junction bases: 5. The CDR3 has 15 residues. From germline, CDR1 is SGHAT and CDR2 FQDESV (reference sequence). As DNA, the CDR3 is TGTGCCAGCAGCTCGACTAGCGGGGGGGTCGGGACCCAGTACTTC. This sequence encodes CASSSTSGGVGTQYF.

This clonotype was seen repeatedly, ten times or more. This chain joins TRBV7-9 and TRBJ1-1, with D unresolved. V was pared by 5 bases and J by 6 bases, with 13 bases between. The CDR3 length is 13 residues. Germline V gives CDR1 SEHNR, CDR2 FQNEAQ (reference sequence). The CDR3 region is CASSIGVGAEAFF. The CDR3 DNA is TGTGCCAGCAGCATCGGAGTAGGCGCTGAAGCTTTCTTT.

The chain couples TRBV29-1 to TRBJ1-2; TRBD1 matches 7 bases. The V gene end was trimmed by 6 bases and the J gene end by 4 bases; junction bases not matched to a gene: 23. The CDR3 has 18 residues. Per the germline V gene, CDR1 is SQVTM and CDR2 is ANQGSEA. The CDR3 DNA follows: TGCAGCGTCCATAACACGCTAGGGGACAGTGAAGAGCGCTATGGCTACACCTTC. Translation: CSVHNTLGDSEERYGYTF.

This clonotype was observed a few times. For the CDR3, the DNA is TGTGCCAGCAGCCTAGATACAGGGGAAAAACTGTTTTTT. Its translation: CASSLDTGEKLFF. The genes are TRBV7-9 and TRBJ1-4; perhaps TRBD1 as D (6 bases). Germline values: CDR1 SEHNR, CDR2 FQNEAQ (reference sequence). The V gene lost 5 bases and the J gene lost 8 bases, with 12 bases spanning the gap. The CDR3 spans 13 residues.

In DNA form, the CDR3 reads TGCGCCAGCAGCTTGATTCTTAATTCACCCCTCCACTTT. Translated: CASSLILNSPLHF. The rearrangement links TRBV5-1 to TRBJ1-6; D remains ambiguous. Germline lookup yields CDR1 SGHRS and CDR2 YFSETQ. The CDR3 has 13 amino acids. Trimming took off 1 base at V and 6 bases at J, with 5 bases between the two ends.

This clonotype was recorded at least ten times. The J gene is TRBJ1-1, the V gene TRBV3-1; no firm D call. The CDR3 sequence is 13 residues long. Germline assignment: CDR1 LGHDT and CDR2 YNNKEL (reference sequence). V was clipped by 4 bases and J by 6 bases, with 12 bases between them. CDR3 bases: TGTGCCAGCAGCCCCTCCGGTTTGGCTGAAGCTTTCTTT. It specifies CASSPSGLAEAFF.

The J gene is TRBJ2-2, the V gene TRBV19, with 9 positions matching TRBD2. Germline-derived CDR1 and CDR2 are LNHDA and SQIVND (reference sequence). J was trimmed by 4 bases and V by 8 bases; bases with no gene match: 8. The CDR3 is made up of 15 amino acids. In DNA, the CDR3 is TGTGCCAGTGCGGGACTAGCTCCGGGCACCGGGGAGCTGTTTTTT. This codes for CASAGLAPGTGELFF. Supplemented by reference TRBV19 and TRBJ2-2, the full variable domain reads DGGITQSPKYLFRKEGQNVTLSCEQNLNHDAMYWYRQDPGQGLRLIYYSQIVNDFQKGDIAEGYSVSREKKESFPLTVTSAQKNPTAFYLCASAGLAPGTGELFFGEGSRLTVL.

Many counts were recorded for this clonotype. The rearrangement joins TRBV6-1 to TRBJ2-5, with TRBD1 matching 11 bases. CDR3 length: 14 residues. V was clipped by 7 bases and J by 4 bases; unmatched bases: 5. Germline CDR1 reads MNHNS; CDR2 reads SASEGT. The CDR3 here is CASNSDRGRETQYF. DNA of the CDR3: TGTGCCAGCAACTCGGACAGGGGGCGAGAGACCCAGTACTTC.

Many counts were recorded for this clonotype. The gene calls are TRBV6-1 and TRBJ1-5; tentative D call: TRBD1 (6 bases). Germline V gene sequence: CDR1 MNHNS, CDR2 SASEGT. V lost 7 bases, J lost 2 bases, and 9 bases lay in between. This CDR3 spans 13 amino acids. CDR3 in amino acids: CASMGGGNQPQHF. The CDR3 DNA sequence: TGTGCCAGCATGGGGGGCGGCAATCAGCCCCAGCATTTT.

The rearrangement joins TRBV13 to TRBJ2-7; a possible D gene is TRBD1 (6 bases). With 4 bases removed from V and 2 bases from J, the gap between germline ends came to 12 bases. CDR1 PRHDT and CDR2 FYEKMQ come from the germline V gene (reference sequence). CDR3 length equals 14 residues. The chain's CDR3 is CASSSRTAAYEQYV. DNA of the CDR3: TGTGCCAGCAGCTCCAGGACAGCAGCCTACGAGCAGTACGTC.

This clonotype was seen ten or more times. This chain joins TRBV5-1 and TRBJ2-1; unclear D gene. With 1 base removed from V and 5 bases from J, the gap between germline ends came to 10 bases. This CDR3 is 14 amino acids long. Germline V lookup: CDR1 SGHRS, CDR2 YFSETQ. In DNA, the CDR3 is TGCGCCAGCAGCTTGCTCGCGACCGACAATGAGCAGTTCTTC. Amino acid sequence: CASSLLATDNEQFF.

The chain recombines TRBV28 with TRBJ1-2; tentatively, D is TRBD1 (6 bases). The ends were cut back, 6 bases at V and 2 bases at J, with 13 bases in the middle. Germline V gene sequence: CDR1 MDHEN, CDR2 SYDVKM. The CDR3 runs 14 residues. CDR3 in amino acids: CASSPPTGNYGYTF. In DNA form, the CDR3 reads TGTGCCAGCAGCCCCCCCACAGGGAACTATGGCTACACCTTC.

Of note for this clonotype: Since a much larger clone is just one base distant, this may be a read error. V and J are TRBV14 and TRBJ2-1; tentative D call: TRBD2 (5 bases). In germline, CDR1 is SGHDN, CDR2 FVKESK. The CDR3 has 12 amino acids. The CDR3 region is CTSSRDYNEQFF. The CDR3 coding sequence is TGTACCAGCAGCCGGGACTACAATGAGCAGTTCTTC.

The chain joins TRBV7-9 to TRBJ1-4; 8 bases are shared with TRBD1. The germline CDR1 and CDR2 sequences are SEHNR and FQNEAQ (reference sequence). This CDR3 has 15 amino acids. J lost 8 bases, V lost 3 bases, and 8 bases had no gene match. The CDR3 DNA reads as TGTGCCAGCAGCTTGTATCCAGGGGGCAACGAAAAACTGTTTTTT. Translated: CASSLYPGGNEKLFF.

In this sample, this clonotype turned up many times. This rearrangement joins TRBV27 to TRBJ2-1; 8 bases map to TRBD2. This CDR3 comprises 14 residues. V lost 2 bases to trimming and J lost 4 bases; unmatched junction nucleotides: 1. CDR1 and CDR2 from the germline V gene are MNHEY and SMNVEV (reference sequence). The CDR3 protein is CASSLAGGYNEQFF. In nucleotides, the CDR3 is TGTGCCAGCAGTTTAGCGGGGGGATACAATGAGCAGTTCTTC.